Shown below are 18 T cell receptor beta chains from a single sample sequenced in a study of cytomegalovirus exposure and HLA in healthy donors. The PCR ran on 60 Vbeta and 13 Jbeta primers. Measured with immunoSEQ multiplex PCR; TCRdb has only the in-frame clones, and not every one. The sample lists approximately 160,000 clones; approximately 84% were seen once. Sequencing was carried out using PBMCs. The source of these receptors is a woman between 50 and 59 years old in good health and CMV-seropositive.

V and J are TRBV9 and TRBJ2-5; 12 bases fit TRBD2. Trimming took 6 bases from V and 3 from J; bases not matched to a gene: 3. Germline V CDR1 and CDR2: SGDLS, YYNGEE. The CDR3 spans 14 residues. The CDR3 region is CASTPSGGEETQYF. The CDR3 region has the DNA TGTGCCAGCACCCCTAGCGGGGGGGAAGAGACCCAGTACTTC.

The J gene is TRBJ2-7, the V gene TRBV7-9; D remains unclear. The germline gives CDR1 SEHNR, CDR2 FQNEAQ (reference sequence). Trimming pared 8 bases from V and 3 bases from J, leaving 8 bases between. CDR3 size: 11 residues. This chain's CDR3 is CASANFYEQYF. The CDR3 bases are TGTGCCAGCGCAAACTTCTACGAGCAGTACTTC.

The CDR3 coding sequence is TGTGCCAGCTCCCCCGGGACTTCCCCCGAGCAGTACTTC. Its protein is CASSPGTSPEQYF. V is TRBV18 and J is TRBJ2-7, with D perhaps matching TRBD2 (6 bases). The CDR3 has 13 residues. CDR1 KGHSH and CDR2 LQKENI come from the germline V gene. The ends were cut back, 6 bases at V and 6 bases at J, with 15 bases in the middle.

This clone occurred once. The chain uses TRBV29-1 and TRBJ2-5; possible D gene TRBD1, 5 bases. The last part of the DNA fits TRBJ2-7 better; the J call may be wrong. This CDR3 has 12 residues. Germline V lookup: CDR1 SQVTM, CDR2 ANQGSEA. The CDR3 nucleotides are TGCAGCGCTGCCACAGGTTCCTACGAGCAGTACTTC. Translation: CSAATGSYEQYF.

In this sample, this clone turned up once. The chain has TRBV19 and TRBJ1-2; 7 positions match TRBD1. There are 17 residues in the CDR3. Trimming cost V 2 bases and J 4 bases; bases outside gene matches: 13. Germline V CDR1 and CDR2: LNHDA, SQIVND (reference sequence). The CDR3 nucleotides read TGTGCCAGTAGTATACAGAGTGGAGGGGGCCAGGGCTATGGCTACACCTTC. Its translation: CASSIQSGGGQGYGYTF.

This chain joins TRBV11-2 and TRBJ1-1; D remains ambiguous. Trimming cost V 8 bases and J 2 bases, with 12 bases left between them. Germline V CDR1 and CDR2: SGHAT, FQNNGV. The CDR3 covers 13 residues. The CDR3 nucleotides are TGTGCCAGCGACGACAATAAAAACACTGAAGCTTTCTTT. Its protein product is CASDDNKNTEAFF.

The rearrangement links TRBV5-4 to TRBJ2-2; D possibly corresponds to TRBD1 (5 bases). This CDR3 comprises 17 residues. Trimming left V 0 bases short and J 2 bases short, with 14 bases between. Germline V gene data show CDR1 as SGHNT and CDR2 as YYREEE (reference sequence). CDR3 sequence reads: CASSLAETGPNTGELFF. The CDR3 DNA is TGTGCCAGCAGCTTGGCGGAAACAGGCCCTAACACCGGGGAGCTGTTTTTT.

DNA of the CDR3: TGTGCCAGCAGCTTAGATACAGGGGGCGCGGGCTATGGCTACACCTTC. Translated: CASSLDTGGAGYGYTF. The chain couples TRBV7-6 to TRBJ1-2, with 9 bases fitting TRBD1. CDR3 size: 16 residues. The germline V gene encodes CDR1 SGHVS and CDR2 FNYEAQ. J lost 4 bases, V lost 1 base, and 7 bases had no gene match.

In this sample, this clone turned up a few times. This chain links TRBV27 with TRBJ2-2, with a possible D match to TRBD1 (6 bases). The length of the CDR3 is 16 residues. Trimming took off 5 bases at V and 3 bases at J, with 16 bases between the two ends. The V gene's germline CDR1 is MNHEY and CDR2 SMNVEV (reference sequence). CDR3 sequence reads: CASSPQPGHYTGELFF. The CDR3 DNA is TGTGCCAGCAGTCCTCAACCGGGACACTACACCGGGGAGCTGTTTTTT.

The rearrangement joins TRBV29-1 to TRBJ2-3; perhaps TRBD2 as D (7 bases). This CDR3 has 13 residues. Germline values: CDR1 SQVTM, CDR2 ANQGSEA. V lost 7 bases to trimming and J lost 4 bases, with 15 bases between them. This chain's CDR3 is CSDEQGGADTQYF. In DNA form, the CDR3 reads TGCAGCGACGAACAGGGAGGGGCAGATACGCAGTATTTT.

The V gene is TRBV7-9, the J gene TRBJ2-3; no clear D. Trimming took 3 bases from V and 0 from J, leaving 7 bases between them. Germline V gene lookup returns CDR1 SEHNR and CDR2 FQNEAQ (reference sequence). This CDR3 spans 14 amino acids. The CDR3 DNA reads TGTGCCAGCAGCTTGGGCAGAAGCACAGATACGCAGTATTTT. Residues: CASSLGRSTDTQYF.

The chain is built from TRBV14 and TRBJ1-1; weak D call: TRBD1 (5 bases). This CDR3 region has 15 residues. The germline V gene encodes CDR1 SGHDN and CDR2 FVKESK. Deletions cut 2 bases from V and 6 bases from J, with 16 bases between. CDR3 DNA: TGTGCCAGCAGCCAAATTTGGGGACTAGGGGCTGAAGCTTTCTTT. As protein: CASSQIWGLGAEAFF.

The rearrangement joins TRBV30 to TRBJ1-2, with TRBD1 identical over 7 bases. J was trimmed by 8 bases and V by 2 bases; bases with no gene match: 14. The CDR3 is 15 residues long. Per the germline V gene, CDR1 is GTSNPN and CDR2 is SVGIG (reference sequence). The CDR3 DNA follows: TGTGCCTGGAGTACCAATCCGGGACAGTGGGGGGGCTACACCTTC. It is translated as CAWSTNPGQWGGYTF. The variable domain in full, completed from reference TRBV30 and TRBJ1-2, reads SQTIHQWPATLVQPVGSPLSLECTVEGTSNPNLYWYRQAAGRGLQLLFYSVGIGQISSEVPQNLSASRPQDRQFILSSKKLLLSDSGFYLCAWSTNPGQWGGYTFGSGTRLTVV.

This chain links TRBV6-6 with TRBJ2-2; 7 bases map to TRBD1. In germline, CDR1 is MNHNY, CDR2 SVGAGI (reference sequence). The V gene end was trimmed by 7 bases and the J gene end by 4 bases; junction bases not matched to a gene: 6. The CDR3 runs to 14 residues. CDR3 amino acids: CASTRQGPTGELFF. CDR3 nucleotides: TGTGCCAGCACCCGACAGGGACCCACCGGGGAGCTGTTTTTT.

This clone was seen only once. The gene calls are TRBV27 and TRBJ1-2; D gene uncertain. This CDR3 spans 14 amino acids. The germline V gene has CDR1 MNHEY and CDR2 SMNVEV (reference sequence). Trimming left V 2 bases short and J 1 base short, with 8 bases between. Here the CDR3 DNA reads TGTGCCAGCAGTTTAAGCGGGGATAACTATGGCTACACCTTC. This gives the protein CASSLSGDNYGYTF.

In regard to this clone: The same CDR3 can be traced to other DNA sequences in this sample. V is TRBV10-3 and J is TRBJ1-2; 10 bases line up with TRBD1. This CDR3 is built from 15 residues. Trimming cost V 6 bases and J 4 bases; bases outside gene matches: 8. Germline CDR1 ENHRY, CDR2 SYGVKD. The CDR3 reads CAISPGQGVGYGYTF. CDR3 in DNA: TGTGCCATCAGCCCCGGACAGGGGGTGGGCTATGGCTACACCTTC.

This rearrangement joins TRBV25-1 to TRBJ2-7; 9 positions match TRBD1. The CDR3 consists of 14 residues. The germline gives CDR1 MGHDK, CDR2 SYGVNS. V lost 6 bases and J lost 5; bases outside the gene matches: 8. CDR3 DNA: TGTGCCAGCAGGTCCGGGACAGGGCTCAACGAGCAGTACTTC. This translates into CASRSGTGLNEQYF.

CDR3 amino acids: CASGGASGNTIYF. The CDR3 DNA sequence: TGTGCCAGCGGGGGGGCCTCTGGAAACACCATATATTTT. The V gene is TRBV5-4, the J gene TRBJ1-3, with D perhaps matching TRBD1 (6 bases). V lost 7 bases to trimming and J lost 0 bases, with 8 bases between them. Germline V gives CDR1 SGHNT, CDR2 YYREEE (reference sequence). CDR3 length equals 13 residues.